Shown below are 24 T cell receptor beta chains from a single sample sequenced in a study of blood T cell repertoires in COVID-19. The method was immunoSEQ multiplex PCR; TCRdb's version includes in-frame clones alone and lacks a portion of them. This table has about 190,000 clones, approximately 88% appearing once. Specimen: PBMCs or T cells enriched from blood (not recorded which). These receptors were taken from a woman aged 25 to 45 who had recovered from COVID-19.

The V gene is TRBV2, the J gene TRBJ1-1, with a weak D call TRBD1 (6 bases). The CDR3 contains 14 residues. CDR1 and CDR2 from the germline V gene are SNHLY and FYNNEI. The V and J ends lost 5 bases and 1 base respectively, with 11 bases between them. The CDR3 sequence is CASSKDSPNTEAFF. DNA for the CDR3: TGTGCCAGCAGTAAGGACAGCCCGAACACTGAAGCTTTCTTT. The complete variable domain, with remaining parts taken from reference TRBV2 and TRBJ1-1, reads EPEVTQTPSHQVTQMGQEVILRCVPISNHLYFYWYRQILGQKVEFLVSFYNNEISEKSEIFDDQFSVERPDGSNFTLKIRSTKLEDSAMYFCASSKDSPNTEAFFGQGTRLTVV.

The chain has TRBV9 and TRBJ2-7; 12 bases align to TRBD2. The junction had 8 bases not matched to a gene; V was cut back by 4 bases and J by 6 bases. The CDR3 is 15 residues long. Germline-derived CDR1 and CDR2 are SGDLS and YYNGEE. The CDR3 sequence is CASSRGLAGYPEQYF. CDR3 nucleotide sequence: TGTGCCAGCAGCAGAGGACTAGCGGGATATCCCGAGCAGTACTTC.

The chain couples TRBV11-2 to TRBJ2-1; 11 nucleotides agree with TRBD2. The germline V gene encodes CDR1 SGHAT and CDR2 FQNNGV. V shed 5 bases and J 10 bases; nucleotides not matched to a gene: 10. The CDR3 loop spans 15 amino acids. The CDR3 coding sequence is TGTGCCAGCAGCCTCGACGGTAGCGGGGGGGTCGAGCAGTTCTTC. It is translated as CASSLDGSGGVEQFF.

This sequence joins TRBV18 and TRBJ1-2, with 10 nucleotides matching TRBD1. Germline V lookup: CDR1 KGHSH, CDR2 LQKENI. V shed 2 bases and J 8 bases; nucleotides not matched to a gene: 5. This CDR3 spans 14 amino acids. The CDR3 region is CASSPDRGLWGYTF. CDR3 DNA: TGTGCCAGCTCACCAGACAGGGGGCTCTGGGGCTACACCTTC.

This CDR3 reads CASSPRWGDTEAFF. The CDR3, as DNA: TGCGCCAGCAGCCCTCGCTGGGGGGACACTGAAGCTTTCTTT. This chain links TRBV5-1 with TRBJ1-1; D is possibly TRBD1 (5 bases). The CDR3 extends over 14 amino acids. CDR1 is SGHRS and CDR2 is YFSETQ in the germline V gene. V was pared by 4 bases and J by 3 bases, with 13 bases between.

The chain joins TRBV10-3 to TRBJ1-1; 7 positions match TRBD1. This CDR3 has 17 amino acids. J gave up 1 base and V 4 bases, and 12 bases lay outside the gene matches. Germline loops: CDR1 ENHRY, CDR2 SYGVKD. CDR3 protein: CAISAKDRAPTNTEAFF. Written as DNA, the CDR3 is TGTGCCATCAGTGCGAAAGACAGGGCGCCTACGAACACTGAAGCTTTCTTT.

The sample holds one count of this clone. The J gene is TRBJ2-6, the V gene TRBV7-2; D gene ambiguous. Germline-derived CDR1 and CDR2 are SGHTA and FQGNSA. V was trimmed by 5 bases and J by 0 bases, leaving 5 bases between them. The CDR3 is 14 residues long. The CDR3 loop reads CASSPNSGANVLTF. CDR3 coding DNA: TGTGCCAGCAGCCCAAACTCTGGGGCCAACGTCCTGACTTTC.

This clone showed up many times. This chain links TRBV11-2 with TRBJ1-2; D is possibly TRBD1 (6 bases). Germline CDR1 is SGHAT and CDR2 is FQNNGV. There are 15 residues in the CDR3. V shed 5 bases and J shed 4 bases, with 17 bases lying between them. CDR3 in amino acids: CASSRYRVRSYGYTF. CDR3 DNA sequence: TGTGCCAGCAGCCGCTACAGGGTTCGAAGCTATGGCTACACCTTC.

The chain combines TRBV6-5 with TRBJ2-2, with D maybe TRBD2 (6 bases). Germline-derived CDR1 and CDR2 are MNHEY and SVGAGI. V was trimmed by 6 bases and J by 1 base, leaving 9 bases between them. The CDR3 spans 14 residues. Here the CDR3 DNA reads TGTGCCAGCAGGGAGGGGTGGAACACCGGGGAGCTGTTTTTT. As protein: CASREGWNTGELFF.

The gene calls are TRBV19 and TRBJ1-2, with TRBD1 matching 9 bases. Germline CDR1 LNHDA, CDR2 SQIVND (reference sequence). There are 17 residues in the CDR3. V lost 5 bases to trimming and J lost 4 bases; unmatched junction nucleotides: 14. The CDR3 DNA sequence: TGTGCCAGTAGTGTTACCGGGACAGGGACTACTAGCTATGGCTACACCTTC. This sequence encodes CASSVTGTGTTSYGYTF.

The chain has TRBV28 and TRBJ1-1; D is possibly TRBD1 (5 bases). Germline assignment: CDR1 MDHEN and CDR2 SYDVKM. V gave up 6 bases and J gave up 4 bases, with 18 bases separating them. This CDR3 has 15 residues. CDR3 DNA sequence: TGTGCCAGCAGGTCGGCAGGGTGGTCGAGCACTGAAGCTTTCTTT. Translated, it gives CASRSAGWSSTEAFF.

The rearrangement joins TRBV3-1 (or the pseudogene TRBV3-2) to TRBJ2-1; TRBD2 matches at 9 bases. V gave up 2 bases and J gave up 3 bases; unmatched junction bases: 8. The CDR3 loop spans 17 amino acids. Germline V CDR1 and CDR2: LGHDT, YNNKEL (reference sequence). The CDR3 reads CASSQIPAGGLYNEQFF. For the CDR3, the DNA is TGTGCCAGCAGCCAAATCCCAGCGGGGGGCCTCTACAATGAGCAGTTCTTC.

This clone was counted a single time. V usage is TRBV4-2 and J usage is TRBJ1-1; a possible D gene is TRBD1 (5 bases). This CDR3 has 16 amino acids. Trimming cost V 0 bases and J 2 bases, with 13 bases left between them. Germline V gives CDR1 LGHNA, CDR2 YNFKEQ. The CDR3 here is CASSQESGSRNTEAFF. As DNA, the CDR3 is TGTGCCAGCAGCCAAGAGTCAGGGTCCAGAAACACTGAAGCTTTCTTT.

The V call is TRBV5-1, the J call TRBJ2-5, with TRBD2 identical over 10 bases. V lost 4 bases to trimming and J lost 3 bases; unmatched junction nucleotides: 12. CDR1 and CDR2 from the germline V gene are SGHRS and YFSETQ. The CDR3 has 17 amino acids. Written as DNA, the CDR3 is TGCGCCAGCAGCACCGGGACTAGCGTTGGGCCCGAAGAGACCCAGTACTTC. The encoded protein is CASSTGTSVGPEETQYF.

The chain has TRBV9 and TRBJ1-6; TRBD1 matches 7 bases. After removal of 0 bases from V and 4 bases from J, the junction contained 1 base not matched to a gene. CDR1 is SGDLS and CDR2 is YYNGEE in the germline V gene. This CDR3 contains 15 residues. CDR3 sequence reads: CASSVGTGYNSPLHF. In DNA form, the CDR3 reads TGTGCCAGCAGCGTAGGGACAGGTTATAATTCACCCCTCCACTTT.

This sequence joins TRBV10-3 and TRBJ1-4; the match to TRBD1 covers 7 bases. J lost 5 bases, V lost 3 bases, and 6 bases had no gene match. Germline assignment: CDR1 ENHRY and CDR2 SYGVKD. The CDR3 runs 15 residues. The CDR3 DNA reads as TGTGCCATCAGTGACCCCGACAGGGTGAATGAAAAACTGTTTTTT. Amino acids: CAISDPDRVNEKLFF.

The chain recombines TRBV19 with TRBJ1-2; 8 bases match TRBD1. The CDR3 runs 14 residues. CDR1 and CDR2 from the germline V gene are LNHDA and SQIVND (reference sequence). Trimming removed 5 bases from V and 5 bases from J; junction bases left unmatched: 7. For the CDR3, the DNA is TGTGCCAGTAGTCTCACCAGGGGGCCTTATGGCTACACCTTC. Translation gives CASSLTRGPYGYTF.

The rearrangement uses TRBV10-3 and TRBJ1-1; tentatively, D is TRBD1 (5 bases). With 1 base removed from V and 2 bases from J, the gap between germline ends came to 8 bases. The CDR3 is made up of 14 amino acids. CDR1 is ENHRY and CDR2 is SYGVKD in the germline V gene. The CDR3 nucleotides are TGTGCCATCAGTGAGTTCAGGGAAAACACTGAAGCTTTCTTT. It yields the protein CAISEFRENTEAFF.

The CDR3 DNA reads TGTGCCATCAGTGGAGGACTAGCGCTCTCCTACGAGCAGTACTTC. Protein sequence: CAISGGLALSYEQYF. The rearrangement links TRBV10-3 to TRBJ2-7; 9 bases fit TRBD2. CDR1 ENHRY and CDR2 SYGVKD come from the germline V gene. The CDR3 contains 15 residues. V dropped 4 bases and J dropped 0; count of bases not matched to a gene: 4.

J is TRBJ2-2 and V is TRBV4-2; D call uncertain. CDR3 length: 16 residues. V was pared by 1 base and J by 5 bases, with 14 bases between. Per germline, CDR1 LGHNA and CDR2 YNFKEQ. The CDR3 reads CASSQGFPVETGELFF. CDR3 bases: TGTGCCAGCAGCCAAGGATTTCCGGTTGAAACCGGGGAGCTGTTTTTT.

The table lists this clone with a count of one. V is TRBV19 and J is TRBJ2-7, with TRBD2 as a possible D gene (5 bases). This CDR3 contains 14 residues. The V end was cut by 1 base, the J end by 4 bases, with 11 bases between. CDR1 and CDR2 (germline): LNHDA, SQIVND (reference sequence). CDR3 sequence reads: CASSIVSGMYEQYF. The DNA for the CDR3 is TGTGCCAGTAGTATAGTATCGGGGATGTACGAGCAGTACTTC.

In DNA form, the CDR3 reads TGTGCTAGTGGTGGACAGGGCTCTGGAAACACCATATATTTT. It specifies CASGGQGSGNTIYF. This rearrangement joins TRBV12-5 to TRBJ1-3; 8 bases map to TRBD1. Trimming at V came to 5 bases and at J to 0 bases, leaving 0 bases not matched to a gene. In germline, CDR1 is LGHNT, CDR2 FRNRAP. The CDR3 extends over 14 amino acids.

The table lists this clone with a few counts. J is TRBJ2-1 and V is TRBV29-1; tentatively, D is TRBD1 (6 bases). CDR3 length: 15 amino acids. V lost 2 bases to trimming and J lost 9 bases, with 20 bases between them. Germline V gene lookup returns CDR1 SQVTM and CDR2 ANQGSEA. CDR3 loop: CSVETGPHLGGEQFF. The DNA of the CDR3 is TGCAGCGTTGAAACGGGACCACACCTAGGGGGTGAGCAGTTCTTC.

The chain employs TRBV7-6 and TRBJ2-7; 8 positions match TRBD2. Unmatched junction bases numbered 10, after V lost 0 bases and J lost 0 bases. Germline CDR1 reads SGHVS; CDR2 reads FNYEAQ. The CDR3 totals 18 residues. CDR3 amino acids: CASSLAWSAGELSYEQYV. The DNA for the CDR3 is TGTGCCAGCAGCTTAGCGTGGTCAGCGGGGGAGCTCTCCTACGAGCAGTACGTC.